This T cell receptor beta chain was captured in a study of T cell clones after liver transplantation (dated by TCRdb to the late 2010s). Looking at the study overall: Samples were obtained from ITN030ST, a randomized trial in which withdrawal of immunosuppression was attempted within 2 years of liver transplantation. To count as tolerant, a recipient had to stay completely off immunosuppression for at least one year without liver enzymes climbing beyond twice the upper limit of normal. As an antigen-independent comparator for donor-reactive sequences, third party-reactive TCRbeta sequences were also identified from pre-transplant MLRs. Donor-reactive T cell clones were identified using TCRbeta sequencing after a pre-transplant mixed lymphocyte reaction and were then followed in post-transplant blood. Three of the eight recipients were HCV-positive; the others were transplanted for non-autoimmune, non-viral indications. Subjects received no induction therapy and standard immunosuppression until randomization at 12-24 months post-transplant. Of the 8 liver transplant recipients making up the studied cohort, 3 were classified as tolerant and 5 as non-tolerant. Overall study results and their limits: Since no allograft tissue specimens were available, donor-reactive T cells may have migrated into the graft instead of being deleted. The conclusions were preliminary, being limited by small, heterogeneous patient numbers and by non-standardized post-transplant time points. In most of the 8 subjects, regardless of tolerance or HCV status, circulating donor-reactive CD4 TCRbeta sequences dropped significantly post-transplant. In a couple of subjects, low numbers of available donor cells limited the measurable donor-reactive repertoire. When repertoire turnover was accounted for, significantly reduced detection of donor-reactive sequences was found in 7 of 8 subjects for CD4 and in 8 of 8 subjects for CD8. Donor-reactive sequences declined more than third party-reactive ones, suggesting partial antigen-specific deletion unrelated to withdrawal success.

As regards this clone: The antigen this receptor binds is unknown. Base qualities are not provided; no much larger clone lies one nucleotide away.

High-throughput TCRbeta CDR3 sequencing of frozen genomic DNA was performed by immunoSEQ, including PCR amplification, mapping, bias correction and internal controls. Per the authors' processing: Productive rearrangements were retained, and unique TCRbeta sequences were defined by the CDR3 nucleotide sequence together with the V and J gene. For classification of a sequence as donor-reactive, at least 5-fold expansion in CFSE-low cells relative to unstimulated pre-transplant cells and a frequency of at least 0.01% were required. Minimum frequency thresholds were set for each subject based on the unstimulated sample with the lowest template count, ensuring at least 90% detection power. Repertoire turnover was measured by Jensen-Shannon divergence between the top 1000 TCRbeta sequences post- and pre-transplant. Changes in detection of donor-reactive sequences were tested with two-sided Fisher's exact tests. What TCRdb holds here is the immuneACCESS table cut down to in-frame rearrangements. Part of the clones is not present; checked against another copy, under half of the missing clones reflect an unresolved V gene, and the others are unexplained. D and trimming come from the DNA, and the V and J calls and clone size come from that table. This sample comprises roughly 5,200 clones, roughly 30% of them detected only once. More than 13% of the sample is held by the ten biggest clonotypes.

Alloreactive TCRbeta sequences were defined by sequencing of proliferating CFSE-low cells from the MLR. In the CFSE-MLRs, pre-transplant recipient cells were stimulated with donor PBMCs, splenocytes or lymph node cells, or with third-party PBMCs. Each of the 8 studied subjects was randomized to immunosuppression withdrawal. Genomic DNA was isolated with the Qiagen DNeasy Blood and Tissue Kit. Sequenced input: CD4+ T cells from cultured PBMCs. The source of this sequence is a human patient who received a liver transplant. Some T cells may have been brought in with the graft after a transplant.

The encoded CDR3 is CASSFQYEQYF. The nucleotides read TGTGCCAGCAGCTTTCAATACGAGCAGTACTTC. The chain was built from TRBV7-9 and TRBJ2-7, with no confident D gene call. V drops 3 bases and J drops 4 bases, leaving 4 bases in between. CDR1 and CDR2 (SEHNR, FQNEAQ) derive from the germline V gene (reference sequence). The CDR3 starts with the cysteine, ends with the phenylalanine, and has 11 residues. The read is trimmed to its CDR3 DNA, 33 bases read in frame from base 1.